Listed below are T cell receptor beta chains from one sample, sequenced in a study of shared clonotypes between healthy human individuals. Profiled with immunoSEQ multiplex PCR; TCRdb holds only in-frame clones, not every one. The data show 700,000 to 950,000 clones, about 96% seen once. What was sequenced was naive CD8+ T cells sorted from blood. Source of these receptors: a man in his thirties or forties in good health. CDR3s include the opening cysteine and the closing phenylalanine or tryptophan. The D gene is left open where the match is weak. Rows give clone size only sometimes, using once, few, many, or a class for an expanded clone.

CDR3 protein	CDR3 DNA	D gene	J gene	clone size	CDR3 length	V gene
CASNPGGYPIKTQYF	TGCGCCAGCAACCCCGGCGGATACCCAATAAAGACCCAGTACTTC	NA	TRBJ2-5	NA	15	TRBV4-1
CASAAGGPYNEQFF	TGTGCCAGCGCAGCGGGAGGACCGTACAATGAGCAGTTCTTC	TRBD2	TRBJ2-1	NA	14	TRBV7-9
CASRPLAGGLDEQYF	TGTGCCAGCAGGCCTTTAGCGGGAGGGCTTGACGAGCAGTACTTC	TRBD2	TRBJ2-7	NA	15	TRBV2
CSAPKRGGRANEQFF	TGCAGCGCCCCCAAGAGGGGCGGGAGGGCCAATGAGCAGTTCTTC	TRBD2	TRBJ2-1	NA	15	TRBV29-1
CASSLDTSGTSLVSYEQYF	TGTGCCAGCAGCTTAGACACTAGCGGGACTTCCCTCGTCTCCTACGAGCAGTACTTC	TRBD2	TRBJ2-7	NA	19	TRBV7-8
CASSPRGWRVVQETQYF	TGTGCCAGCAGCCCGAGAGGATGGAGGGTGGTTCAAGAGACCCAGTACTTC	NA	TRBJ2-5	NA	17	TRBV21-1
CASRGLAGRYEQYF	TGTGCCAGCCGAGGACTAGCGGGAAGGTACGAGCAGTACTTC	TRBD2	TRBJ2-7	NA	14	TRBV11-2
CATSRVISNEQYF	TGTGCCACCAGCAGAGTCATATCGAACGAGCAGTACTTC	NA	TRBJ2-7	NA	13	TRBV15
CAWSPHDYTEAFF	TGTGCCTGGAGTCCCCACGATTACACTGAAGCTTTCTTT	NA	TRBJ1-1	NA	13	TRBV30
CASGVGADTQYF	TGTGCCAGTGGGGTCGGCGCAGATACGCAGTATTTT	NA	TRBJ2-3	NA	12	TRBV6-5
CASSLAPPDRLLEGSGNTIYF	TGTGCCAGCAGCTTAGCCCCTCCGGACAGATTGTTAGAGGGCTCTGGAAACACCATATATTTT	NA	TRBJ1-3	NA	21	TRBV7-2
CASKKNSDLRDYGYTF	TGTGCCAGCAAAAAAAATAGCGACCTGCGGGACTATGGCTACACCTTC	NA	TRBJ1-2	NA	16	TRBV2
CASSPLGEQEETQYF	TGTGCCAGCAGCCCCTTGGGAGAGCAAGAAGAGACCCAGTACTTC	NA	TRBJ2-5	NA	15	TRBV7-3
CASSISPGTYNEQFF	TGTGCCAGTAGTATCTCCCCCGGGACCTACAATGAGCAGTTCTTC	NA	TRBJ2-1	NA	15	TRBV19
CASSTAGREDNEQFF	TGTGCCAGCAGCACAGCAGGGCGGGAAGACAATGAGCAGTTCTTC	NA	TRBJ2-1	once	15	TRBV9
CASTEPQGATGELFF	TGTGCCAGCACCGAACCCCAGGGAGCGACCGGGGAGCTGTTTTTT	NA	TRBJ2-2	NA	15	TRBV6-1
CASSTQTLNRNTEAFF	TGTGCCAGCAGCACCCAGACGCTAAACAGGAACACTGAAGCTTTCTTT	NA	TRBJ1-1	NA	16	TRBV27
CASRGAGTSGRAADTQYF	TGTGCCAGCAGGGGGGCCGGGACTAGCGGGAGGGCGGCAGATACGCAGTATTTT	TRBD2	TRBJ2-3	NA	18	TRBV25-1
CASRRTETGGLAFF	TGTGCCAGCAGAAGGACAGAGACAGGGGGCCTTGCTTTCTTT	TRBD1	TRBJ1-1	NA	14	TRBV11-2
CASSLAGRDYEQYF	TGCGCCAGCAGCTTGGCCGGCAGGGATTACGAGCAGTACTTC	NA	TRBJ2-7	NA	14	TRBV5-1
CASSPRTSGLAYNEQFF	TGCGCCAGCAGCCCCCGGACTAGCGGGTTGGCCTACAATGAGCAGTTCTTC	TRBD2	TRBJ2-1	NA	17	TRBV5-1
CASSNQNYEQYF	TGTGCCAGTAGTAACCAGAATTACGAGCAGTACTTC	NA	TRBJ2-7	NA	12	TRBV19
CASSLQGALYPNTGELFF	TGTGCCAGCAGTTTACAGGGGGCGCTTTACCCGAACACCGGGGAGCTGTTTTTT	TRBD1	TRBJ2-2	NA	18	TRBV27
CASSLFIASSSYEQYF	TGCGCCAGCAGCTTGTTTATTGCTAGCAGTTCCTACGAGCAGTACTTC	NA	TRBJ2-7	NA	16	TRBV5-1
CASQTTSTDTQYF	TGTGCCAGCCAGACAACTAGCACAGATACGCAGTATTTT	NA	TRBJ2-3	NA	13	TRBV27
CASSSTTWGAETQYF	TGTGCCAGCAGTTCCACGACATGGGGAGCGGAGACCCAGTACTTC	NA	TRBJ2-5	NA	15	TRBV28
CSVRSAGGTGELFF	TGCAGCGTTAGGTCAGCCGGCGGCACCGGGGAGCTGTTTTTT	NA	TRBJ2-2	NA	14	TRBV29-1
CASSLQGNAYEQYF	TGTGCCAGCAGTCTCCAGGGGAATGCCTACGAGCAGTACTTC	NA	TRBJ2-7	NA	14	TRBV25-1